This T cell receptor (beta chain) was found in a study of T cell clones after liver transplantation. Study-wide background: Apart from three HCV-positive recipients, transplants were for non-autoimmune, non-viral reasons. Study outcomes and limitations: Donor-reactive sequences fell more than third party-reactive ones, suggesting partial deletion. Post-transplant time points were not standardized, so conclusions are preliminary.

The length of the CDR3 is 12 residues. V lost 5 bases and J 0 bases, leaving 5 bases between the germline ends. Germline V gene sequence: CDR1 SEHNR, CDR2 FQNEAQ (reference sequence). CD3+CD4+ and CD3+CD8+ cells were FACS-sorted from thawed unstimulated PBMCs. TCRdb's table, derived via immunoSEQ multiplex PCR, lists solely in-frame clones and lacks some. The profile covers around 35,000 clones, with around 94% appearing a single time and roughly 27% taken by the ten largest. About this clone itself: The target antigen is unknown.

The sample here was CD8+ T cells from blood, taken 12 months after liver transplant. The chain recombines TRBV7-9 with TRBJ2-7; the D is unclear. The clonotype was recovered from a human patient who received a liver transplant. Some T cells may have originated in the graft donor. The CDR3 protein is CASSPVSYEQYF. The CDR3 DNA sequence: TGTGCCAGCAGCCCCGTCTCCTACGAGCAGTACTTC. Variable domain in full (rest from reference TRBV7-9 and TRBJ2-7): DTGVSQNPRHKITKRGQNVTFRCDPISEHNRLYWYRQTLGQGPEFLTYFQNEAQLEKSRLLSDRFSAERPKGSFSTLEIQRTEQGDSAMYLCASSPVSYEQYFGPGTRLTVT.